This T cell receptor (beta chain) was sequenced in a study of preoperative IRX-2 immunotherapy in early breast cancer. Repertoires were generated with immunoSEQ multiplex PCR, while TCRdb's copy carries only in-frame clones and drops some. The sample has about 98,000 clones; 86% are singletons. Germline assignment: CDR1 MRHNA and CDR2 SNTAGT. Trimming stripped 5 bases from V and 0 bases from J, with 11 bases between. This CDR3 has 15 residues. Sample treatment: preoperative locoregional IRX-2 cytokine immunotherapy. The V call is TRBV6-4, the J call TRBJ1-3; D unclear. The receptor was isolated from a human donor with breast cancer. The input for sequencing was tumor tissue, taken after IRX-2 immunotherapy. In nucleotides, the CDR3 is TGTGCCAGCAGTTATGGCGACGACTCTGGAAACACCATATATTTT. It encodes CASSYGDDSGNTIYF.